The 7 T cell receptor beta chains in this list originate from one sample, sequenced in a study of blood T cell repertoires in COVID-19. Profiling relied on immunoSEQ multiplex PCR, and the TCRdb table lists in-frame clones only, not all of them. The profile shows under 150,000 clones, about 80% of them singletons. The sequencing sample was made of peripheral blood. These receptor sequences come from a woman aged 55-69 years with acute or convalescent COVID-19.

This clone was observed a single time. The gene calls are TRBV19 and TRBJ1-5, with D tentatively TRBD1 (6 bases). V was trimmed by 2 bases and J by 0 bases, leaving 11 bases between them. This CDR3 has 16 amino acids. The germline CDR1 and CDR2 sequences are LNHDA and SQIVND (reference sequence). The CDR3 is CASSIRAGDSNQPQHF. CDR3 DNA: TGTGCCAGTAGTATAAGGGCAGGGGATAGCAATCAGCCCCAGCATTTT.

The CDR3 bases are TGTGCCAGCAGCTTCAGAAAGCGTTTGGGCACAGATACGCAGTATTTT. Translation: CASSFRKRLGTDTQYF. The chain employs TRBV5-4 and TRBJ2-3; unclear D gene. With 2 bases removed from V and 1 base from J, the gap between germline ends came to 14 bases. Germline CDR1 and CDR2: SGHNT and YYREEE (reference sequence). The CDR3 consists of 16 residues.

A few counts support this clone. J is TRBJ1-2 and V is TRBV9; a possible D gene is TRBD1 (5 bases). V shed 3 bases and J shed 2 bases, with 11 bases lying between them. CDR1 and CDR2 from the germline V gene are SGDLS and YYNGEE. The CDR3 consists of 14 residues. The CDR3 nucleotides read TGTGCCAGCAGCGACAGGCCTTTAAACTATGGCTACACCTTC. Amino acids: CASSDRPLNYGYTF.

This chain links TRBV3-1 (or the pseudogene TRBV3-2) with TRBJ2-5; 8 positions match TRBD2. Germline V gene data show CDR1 as LGHDT and CDR2 as YNNKEL (reference sequence). After removal of 1 base from V and 3 bases from J, the junction contained 7 bases not matched to a gene. The CDR3 runs to 16 residues. CDR3 bases: TGTGCCAGCAGCCAAGGCCCCCTTAGCGGGAAAGAGACCCAGTACTTC. As protein: CASSQGPLSGKETQYF.

The J gene is TRBJ1-6, the V gene TRBV27; 10 bases are a match to TRBD1. The CDR3 totals 15 residues. V trimming: 6 bases; J trimming: 6 bases; junction bases outside the gene matches: 5. CDR1 is MNHEY and CDR2 is SMNVEV in the germline V gene (reference sequence). CDR3 protein: CASRATGGFNSPLHF. In DNA form, the CDR3 reads TGTGCCAGCAGGGCGACAGGGGGCTTTAATTCACCCCTCCACTTT.

This chain uses TRBV7-2 with TRBJ2-1, with 13 bases matching TRBD2. V was pared by 3 bases and J by 6 bases, with 5 bases of the junction left unmatched. CDR1 and CDR2 (germline): SGHTA, FQGNSA. This CDR3 is 16 amino acids long. CDR3 protein: CASSFWTSGRSNEQFF. Here the CDR3 DNA reads TGTGCCAGCAGCTTCTGGACTAGCGGGAGAAGCAATGAGCAGTTCTTC.

This sequence joins TRBV6-5 and TRBJ1-1, with D unclear. V was clipped by 2 bases and J by 1 base, with 5 bases between them. The CDR3 length is 13 residues. The germline V gene encodes CDR1 MNHEY and CDR2 SVGAGI. CDR3: CASSYNRNTEAFF. CDR3 DNA: TGTGCCAGCAGTTACAATCGGAACACTGAAGCTTTCTTT.